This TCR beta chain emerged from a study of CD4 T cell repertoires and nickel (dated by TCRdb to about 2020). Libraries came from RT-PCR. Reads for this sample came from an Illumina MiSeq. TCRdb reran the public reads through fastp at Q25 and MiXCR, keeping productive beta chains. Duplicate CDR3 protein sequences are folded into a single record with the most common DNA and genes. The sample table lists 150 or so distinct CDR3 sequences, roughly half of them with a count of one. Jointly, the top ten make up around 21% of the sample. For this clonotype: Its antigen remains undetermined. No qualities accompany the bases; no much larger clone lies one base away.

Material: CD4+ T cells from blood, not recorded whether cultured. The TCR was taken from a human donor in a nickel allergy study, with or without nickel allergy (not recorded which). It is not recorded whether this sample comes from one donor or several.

The CDR3 in this case is CSARGAGSGGYNEQFF. The DNA sequence is given as TGCAGTGCTAGAGGAGCGGGGTCTGGGGGGTACAATGAGCAGTTCTTC. The chain was built from TRBV20-1 and TRBJ2-1, and TRBD2 matches 7 of the central bases. The cysteine opens and the phenylalanine closes a CDR3 of 16 amino acids. Solely the CDR3 DNA is kept, with 48 bases framed from the first base. The CDR1 and CDR2 encoded by the germline V gene (reference sequence) are DFQATT and SNEGSKA. Relative to germline, V is missing 1 base and J is missing 4 bases, with 10 bases of the junction outside any gene match.